The TCR beta chain under discussion was sequenced for a study of STAT5B mutations in CD4+ large granular lymphocyte leukemia. Study results and caveats: Higher CD4+ than CD8+ T-LGLL clonality might reflect small sample size. Approximately 25% of private leukemic clonotypes occurred rarely in other patients' non-leukemic repertoires. 8/27 top patient clones versus 2/35 control clones were TRBV06-family.

Controls came from buffy coats of healthy blood donors. This table comes from immunoSEQ multiplex PCR, and its TCRdb copy is limited to in-frame clones, with some not included. The table has around 33,000 clones, roughly 71% seen once. This CDR3 has 14 residues. The V end was cut by 1 base, the J end by 0 bases, with 5 bases between. Germline-derived CDR1 and CDR2 are SGHKS and YYEKEE (reference sequence). Concerning this clone itself: Its antigen is currently unknown.

V and J are TRBV5-5 and TRBJ1-5; no clear D. This clonotype originated in a human donor in good health. The specimen was CD4+ T cells from blood buffy coats. The CDR3 loop is CASSLTNSNQPQHF. DNA of the CDR3: TGTGCCAGCAGCTTGACAAATAGCAATCAGCCCCAGCATTTT.